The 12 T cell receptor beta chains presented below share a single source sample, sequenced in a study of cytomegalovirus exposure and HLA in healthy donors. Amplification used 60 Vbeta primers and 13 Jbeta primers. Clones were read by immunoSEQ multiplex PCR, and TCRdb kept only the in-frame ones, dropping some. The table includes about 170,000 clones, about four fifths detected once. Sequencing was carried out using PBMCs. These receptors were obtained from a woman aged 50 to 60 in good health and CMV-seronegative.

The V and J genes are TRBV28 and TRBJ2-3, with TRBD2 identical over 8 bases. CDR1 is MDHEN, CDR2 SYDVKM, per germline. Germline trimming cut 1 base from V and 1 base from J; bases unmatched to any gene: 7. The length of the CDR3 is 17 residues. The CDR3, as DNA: TGTGCCAGCAGTTTATTTGTTGCGGGGGGAGGCACAGATACGCAGTATTTT. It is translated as CASSLFVAGGGTDTQYF.

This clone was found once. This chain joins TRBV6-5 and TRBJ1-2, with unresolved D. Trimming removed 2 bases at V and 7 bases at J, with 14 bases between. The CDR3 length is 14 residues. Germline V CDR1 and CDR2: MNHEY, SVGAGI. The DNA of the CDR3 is TGTGCCAGCAGTTACGACTGGGAGGGCTCTGGCTACACCTTC. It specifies CASSYDWEGSGYTF.

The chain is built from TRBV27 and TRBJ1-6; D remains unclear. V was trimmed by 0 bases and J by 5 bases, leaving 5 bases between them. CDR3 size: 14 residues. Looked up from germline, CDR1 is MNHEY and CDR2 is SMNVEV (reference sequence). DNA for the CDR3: TGTGCCAGCAGTTTATCCAGGAATAATTCACCCCTCCACTTT. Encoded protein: CASSLSRNNSPLHF.

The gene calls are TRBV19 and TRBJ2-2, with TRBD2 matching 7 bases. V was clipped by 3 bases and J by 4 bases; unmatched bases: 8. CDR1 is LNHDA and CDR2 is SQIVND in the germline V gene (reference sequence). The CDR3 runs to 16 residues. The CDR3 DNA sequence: TGTGCCAGTAGTATGGGAGCCGGGAGGCCCACCGGGGAGCTGTTTTTT. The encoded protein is CASSMGAGRPTGELFF.

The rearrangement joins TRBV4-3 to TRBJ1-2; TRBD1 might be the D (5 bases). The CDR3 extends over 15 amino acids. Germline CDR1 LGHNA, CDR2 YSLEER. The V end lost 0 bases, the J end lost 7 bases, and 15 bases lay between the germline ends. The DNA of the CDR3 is TGCGCCAGCAGCCAAGACCAGCAGGGTTCGTTTGGCTACACCTTC. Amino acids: CASSQDQQGSFGYTF.

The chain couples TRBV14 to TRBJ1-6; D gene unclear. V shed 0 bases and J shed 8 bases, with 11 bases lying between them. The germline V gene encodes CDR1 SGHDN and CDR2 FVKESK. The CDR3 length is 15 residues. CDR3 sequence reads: CASSQDPGKDSPLHF. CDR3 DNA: TGTGCCAGCAGCCAAGATCCCGGGAAAGATTCACCCCTCCACTTT.

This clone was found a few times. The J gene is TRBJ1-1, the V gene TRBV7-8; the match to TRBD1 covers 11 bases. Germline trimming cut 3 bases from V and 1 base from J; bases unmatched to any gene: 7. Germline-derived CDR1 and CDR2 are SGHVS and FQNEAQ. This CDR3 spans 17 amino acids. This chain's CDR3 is CASSFPGTGGSNTEAFF. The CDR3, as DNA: TGTGCCAGCAGCTTCCCCGGGACAGGGGGATCGAACACTGAAGCTTTCTTT. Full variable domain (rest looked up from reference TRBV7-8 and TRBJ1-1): GAGVSQSPRYKVAKRGQDVALRCDPISGHVSLFWYQQALGQGPEFLTYFQNEAQLDKSGLPSDRFFAERPEGSVSTLKIQRTQQEDSAVYLCASSFPGTGGSNTEAFFGQGTRLTVV.

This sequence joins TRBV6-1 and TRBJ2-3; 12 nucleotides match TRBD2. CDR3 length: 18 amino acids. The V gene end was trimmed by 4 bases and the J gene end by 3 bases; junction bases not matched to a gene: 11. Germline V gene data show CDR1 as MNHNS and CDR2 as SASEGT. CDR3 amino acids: CASSALSSGGVRTDTQYF. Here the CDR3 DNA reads TGTGCCAGCAGTGCCCTCTCTAGCGGGGGGGTCAGAACAGATACGCAGTATTTT.

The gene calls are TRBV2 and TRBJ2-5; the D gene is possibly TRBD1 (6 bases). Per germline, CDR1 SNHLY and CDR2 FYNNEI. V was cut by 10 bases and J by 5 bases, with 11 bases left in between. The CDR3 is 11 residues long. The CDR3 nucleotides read TGTGCCACCGGGACATCGGAGACCCAGTACTTC. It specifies CATGTSETQYF.

DNA of the CDR3: TGTGCCAGCAGCTCACAGGAGAATCAGCCCCAGCATTTT. It translates to CASSSQENQPQHF. The chain combines TRBV7-6 with TRBJ1-5; D may be TRBD1 (5 bases). Trimming shortened V by 4 bases and J by 4 bases, and 8 bases separated the two germline ends. Looked up from germline, CDR1 is SGHVS and CDR2 is FNYEAQ. This CDR3 has 13 residues.

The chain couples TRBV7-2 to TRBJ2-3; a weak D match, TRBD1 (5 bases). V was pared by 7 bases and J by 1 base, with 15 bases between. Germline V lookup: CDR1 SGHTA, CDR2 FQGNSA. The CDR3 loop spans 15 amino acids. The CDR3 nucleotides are TGTGCCAGCACGCGACAGTCTTGGGGCACAGATACGCAGTATTTT. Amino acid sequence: CASTRQSWGTDTQYF.

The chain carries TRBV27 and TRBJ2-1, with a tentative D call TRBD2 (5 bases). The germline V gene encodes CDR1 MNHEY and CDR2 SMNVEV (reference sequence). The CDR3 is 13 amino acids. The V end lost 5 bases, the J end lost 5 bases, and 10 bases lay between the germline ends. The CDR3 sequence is CASSPLADNEQFF. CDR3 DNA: TGTGCCAGCAGTCCCCTAGCTGACAATGAGCAGTTCTTC.